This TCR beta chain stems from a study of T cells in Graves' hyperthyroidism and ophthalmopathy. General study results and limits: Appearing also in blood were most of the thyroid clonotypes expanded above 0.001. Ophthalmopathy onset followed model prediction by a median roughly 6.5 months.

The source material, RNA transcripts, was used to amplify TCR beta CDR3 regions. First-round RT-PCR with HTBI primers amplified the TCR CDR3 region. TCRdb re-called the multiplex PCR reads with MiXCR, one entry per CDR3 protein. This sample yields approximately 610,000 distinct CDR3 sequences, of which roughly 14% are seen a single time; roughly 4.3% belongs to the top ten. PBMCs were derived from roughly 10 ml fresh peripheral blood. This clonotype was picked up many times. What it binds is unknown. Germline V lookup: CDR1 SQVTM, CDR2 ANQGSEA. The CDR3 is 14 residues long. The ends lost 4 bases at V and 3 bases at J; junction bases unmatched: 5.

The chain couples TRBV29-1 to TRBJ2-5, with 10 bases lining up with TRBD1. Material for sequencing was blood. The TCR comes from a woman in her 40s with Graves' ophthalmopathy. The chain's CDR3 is CSVAGQGMEETQYF. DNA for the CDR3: TGCAGCGTTGCGGGACAGGGGATGGAAGAGACCCAGTACTTC.